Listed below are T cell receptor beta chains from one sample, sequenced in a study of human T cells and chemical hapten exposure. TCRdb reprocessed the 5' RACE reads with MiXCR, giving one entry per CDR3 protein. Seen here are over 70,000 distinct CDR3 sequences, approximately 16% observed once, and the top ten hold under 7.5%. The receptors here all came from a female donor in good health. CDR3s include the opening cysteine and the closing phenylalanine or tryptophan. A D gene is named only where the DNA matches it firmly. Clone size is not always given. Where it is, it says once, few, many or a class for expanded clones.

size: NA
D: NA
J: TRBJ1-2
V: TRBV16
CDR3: CASSQGLSYGYTF
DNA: TGTGCCAGCAGCCAAGGGCTGAGCTATGGCTACACCTTC

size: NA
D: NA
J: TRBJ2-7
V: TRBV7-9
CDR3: CASSLKPGYEQYF
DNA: TGTGCCAGCAGCTTAAAGCCCGGGTACGAGCAGTACTTC

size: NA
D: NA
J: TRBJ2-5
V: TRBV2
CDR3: CASSYTTGFDAETQYF
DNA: TGTGCCAGCAGTTATACAACGGGGTTTGATGCGGAGACCCAGTACTTC

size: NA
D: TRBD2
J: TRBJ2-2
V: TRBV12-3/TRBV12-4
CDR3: CASSPGTSGGTGELFF
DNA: TGTGCCAGCAGTCCAGGGACTAGCGGGGGTACCGGGGAGCTGTTTTTT

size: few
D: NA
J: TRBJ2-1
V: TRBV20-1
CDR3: CSARDQGRDEQFF
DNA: TGCAGTGCTAGAGATCAGGGGAGGGATGAGCAGTTCTTC

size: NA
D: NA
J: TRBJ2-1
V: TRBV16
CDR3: CASSRVADNEQFF
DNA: TGTGCCAGCAGCCGTGTGGCAGACAATGAGCAGTTCTTC

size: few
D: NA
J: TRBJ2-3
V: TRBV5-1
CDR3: CASREETEGAQYF
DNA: TGCGCCAGCAGAGAGGAGACAGAGGGAGCGCAGTATTTT

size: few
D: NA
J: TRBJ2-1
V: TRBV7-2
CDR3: CASSLGTAYNEQFF
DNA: TGTGCCAGCAGCTTAGGGACTGCATACAATGAGCAGTTCTTC

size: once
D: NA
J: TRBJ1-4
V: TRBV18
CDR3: CASSPPGEAEKLFF
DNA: TGTGCCAGCTCACCACCTGGCGAGGCTGAAAAACTGTTTTTT

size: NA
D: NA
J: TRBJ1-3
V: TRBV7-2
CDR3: CASSLNVYGASISGNTIYF
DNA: TGTGCCAGCAGCTTAAATGTGTACGGGGCATCAATCTCTGGAAACACCATATATTTT

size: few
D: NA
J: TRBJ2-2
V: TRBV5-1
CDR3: CASSLAKLLNTGELFF
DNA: TGCGCCAGCAGCTTGGCCAAACTTCTGAACACCGGGGAGCTGTTTTTT

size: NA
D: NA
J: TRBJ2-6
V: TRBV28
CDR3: CASSSRLRGANVLTF
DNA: TGTGCCAGCAGTTCCAGGCTTCGCGGGGCCAACGTCCTGACTTTC

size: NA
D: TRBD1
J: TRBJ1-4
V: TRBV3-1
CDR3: CASSARGQGLSEKLFF
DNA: TGTGCCAGCAGCGCACGGGGACAGGGGTTGAGTGAAAAACTGTTTTTT

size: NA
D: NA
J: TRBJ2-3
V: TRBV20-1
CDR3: CSAKLTGAPNTQYF
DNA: TGCAGTGCTAAGTTGACGGGAGCCCCAAATACGCAGTATTTT

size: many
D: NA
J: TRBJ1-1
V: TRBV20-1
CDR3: CSARTSTEAFF
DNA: TGCAGTGCTAGGACAAGCACTGAAGCTTTCTTT

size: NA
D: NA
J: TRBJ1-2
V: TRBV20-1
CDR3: CIPAGRLTSNYGYTF
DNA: TGCATCCCGGCGGGCAGGCTTACATCTAACTATGGCTACACCTTC

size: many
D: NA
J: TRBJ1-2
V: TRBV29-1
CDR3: CSVQPLDGPRYGYTF
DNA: TGCAGCGTACAACCTTTGGATGGCCCTAGGTATGGCTACACCTTC

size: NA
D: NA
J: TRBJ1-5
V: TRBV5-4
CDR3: CASSPGAPYSNQPQHF
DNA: TGTGCCAGCAGCCCAGGAGCCCCCTATAGCAATCAGCCCCAGCATTTT

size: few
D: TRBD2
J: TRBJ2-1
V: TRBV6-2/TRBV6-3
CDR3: CASSSGGTTGDEQFF
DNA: TGTGCCAGCAGTAGCGGGGGGACAACGGGGGATGAGCAGTTCTTC

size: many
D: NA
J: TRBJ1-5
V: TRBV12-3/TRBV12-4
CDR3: CASSLPGRYEPQHF
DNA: TGTGCCAGCAGTTTACCTGGCAGGTATGAGCCCCAGCATTTT

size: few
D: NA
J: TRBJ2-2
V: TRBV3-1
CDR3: CASSHSRQFVGTGELFF
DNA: TGTGCCAGCAGCCACAGCCGACAGTTTGTAGGTACCGGGGAGCTGTTTTTT

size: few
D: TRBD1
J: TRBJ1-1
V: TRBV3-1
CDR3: CASASPDRLGTEAFF
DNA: TGTGCCAGCGCCTCTCCGGACAGGCTCGGGACTGAAGCTTTCTTT

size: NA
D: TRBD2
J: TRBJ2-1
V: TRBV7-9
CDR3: CASSLYSGKGEQFF
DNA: TGTGCCAGCAGCTTATATAGCGGGAAAGGCGAGCAGTTCTTC

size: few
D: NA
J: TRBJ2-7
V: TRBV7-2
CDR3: CASSNYYEQYF
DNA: TGTGCCAGCAGCAACTACTACGAGCAGTACTTC

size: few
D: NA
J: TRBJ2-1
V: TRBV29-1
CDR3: CSVDGGRTYNEQFF
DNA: TGCAGCGTTGATGGAGGGCGGACATACAATGAGCAGTTCTTC

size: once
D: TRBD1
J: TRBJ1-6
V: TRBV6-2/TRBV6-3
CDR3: CASSYSWTGRMSPLHF
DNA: TGTGCCAGCAGTTACTCTTGGACAGGGCGTATGTCACCCCTCCACTTT

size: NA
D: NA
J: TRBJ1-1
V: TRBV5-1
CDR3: CASSLGSGPLNTEAFF
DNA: TGCGCCAGCAGCTTGGGATCAGGGCCCTTGAACACTGAAGCTTTCTTT

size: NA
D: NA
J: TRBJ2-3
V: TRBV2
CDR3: CASSVSQTTDTQYF
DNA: TGTGCCAGCAGTGTAAGTCAGACCACAGATACGCAGTATTTT

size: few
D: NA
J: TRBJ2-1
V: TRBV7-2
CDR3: CASSFRGSNEQFF
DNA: TGTGCCAGCAGCTTCCGGGGGTCCAATGAGCAGTTCTTC

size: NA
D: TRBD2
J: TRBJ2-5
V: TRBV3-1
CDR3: CASSQGGGSGETQYF
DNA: TGTGCCAGCAGCCAAGGAGGCGGGAGTGGGGAGACCCAGTACTTC

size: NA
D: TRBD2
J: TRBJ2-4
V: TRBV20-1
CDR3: CSARGRRSGRPSAKNIQYF
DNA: TGCAGTGCTCGAGGCAGACGAAGCGGGAGGCCTTCAGCCAAAAACATTCAGTACTTC

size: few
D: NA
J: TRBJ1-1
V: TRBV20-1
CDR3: CSARSGRTEAFF
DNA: TGCAGTGCTAGATCGGGGAGGACTGAAGCTTTCTTT

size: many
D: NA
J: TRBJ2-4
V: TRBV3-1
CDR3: CASSPPARGGNIQYF
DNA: TGTGCCAGCAGCCCCCCGGCCCGGGGTGGAAACATTCAGTACTTC

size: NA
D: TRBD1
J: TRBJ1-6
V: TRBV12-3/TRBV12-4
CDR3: CASSGDRFNSPLHF
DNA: TGTGCCAGCAGCGGGGACAGGTTTAATTCACCCCTCCACTTT

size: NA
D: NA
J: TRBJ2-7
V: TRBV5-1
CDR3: CASSPKNARTVSYEQYF
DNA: TGCGCCAGCAGCCCGAAGAACGCCAGGACGGTCTCCTACGAGCAGTACTTC

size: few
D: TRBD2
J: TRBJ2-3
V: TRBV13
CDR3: CASRGTSGRGGTYTQYF
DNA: TGTGCCAGCAGGGGGACTAGCGGGAGAGGAGGCACTTATACGCAGTATTTT

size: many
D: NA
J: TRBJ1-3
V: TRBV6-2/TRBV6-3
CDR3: CASSGAGSGNTIYF
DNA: TGTGCCAGCAGCGGGGCAGGCTCTGGAAACACCATATATTTT

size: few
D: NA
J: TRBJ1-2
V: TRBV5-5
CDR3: CASSLVPANYGYTF
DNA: TGTGCCAGCAGCTTGGTTCCAGCTAACTATGGCTACACCTTC

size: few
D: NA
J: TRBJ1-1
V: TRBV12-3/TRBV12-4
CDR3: CASSLIGTEAFF
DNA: TGTGCCAGCAGTTTAATAGGGACGGAAGCTTTCTTT

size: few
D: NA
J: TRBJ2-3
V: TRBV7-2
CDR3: CASSLAPTGRGVEDTQYF
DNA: TGTGCCAGCAGCTTAGCGCCAACAGGGCGAGGGGTGGAAGATACGCAGTATTTT

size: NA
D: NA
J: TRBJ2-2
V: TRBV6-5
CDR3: CASSRYSQVFSTGELFF
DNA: TGTGCCAGCAGTCGCTACTCACAGGTTTTCAGTACCGGGGAGCTGTTTTTT

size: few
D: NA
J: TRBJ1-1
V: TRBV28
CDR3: CASSGSDRGNTEAFF
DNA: TGTGCCAGCAGTGGGTCAGACAGAGGGAACACTGAAGCTTTCTTT

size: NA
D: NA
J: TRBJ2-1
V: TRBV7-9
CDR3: CASSWALENYNEQFF
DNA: TGTGCCAGCAGCTGGGCTCTAGAGAACTACAATGAGCAGTTCTTC

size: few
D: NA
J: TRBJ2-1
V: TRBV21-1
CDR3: CASSHPSARGGVDEQFF
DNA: TGTGCCAGCAGCCATCCATCGGCGCGGGGGGGAGTCGATGAGCAGTTCTTC

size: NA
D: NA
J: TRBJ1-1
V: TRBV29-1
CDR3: CSVSPMNTEAFF
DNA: TGCAGCGTTTCCCCCATGAACACTGAAGCTTTCTTT

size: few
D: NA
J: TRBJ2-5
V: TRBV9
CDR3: CASSVGGIRETQYF
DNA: TGTGCCAGCAGCGTAGGGGGAATCAGGGAGACCCAGTACTTC

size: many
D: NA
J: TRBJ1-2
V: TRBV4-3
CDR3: CASSQDRQVGGYTF
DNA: TGCGCCAGCAGCCAAGATAGGCAGGTGGGCGGCTACACCTTC

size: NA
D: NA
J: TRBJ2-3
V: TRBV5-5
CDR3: CASSPKGVSTDTQYF
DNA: TGTGCCAGCAGTCCGAAGGGGGTTAGCACAGATACGCAGTATTTT

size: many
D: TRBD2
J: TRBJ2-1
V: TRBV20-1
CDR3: CSARKTSGTYNEQFF
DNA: TGCAGTGCTAGGAAGACTAGCGGGACCTACAATGAGCAGTTCTTC

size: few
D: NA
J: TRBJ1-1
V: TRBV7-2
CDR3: CASSFSQETEAFF
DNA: TGTGCCAGCAGCTTCTCCCAGGAAACTGAAGCTTTCTTT

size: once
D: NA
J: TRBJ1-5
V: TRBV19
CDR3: CASRYNPEAGHQPQHF
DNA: TGTGCCAGTAGGTACAACCCGGAGGCAGGGCATCAGCCCCAGCATTTT

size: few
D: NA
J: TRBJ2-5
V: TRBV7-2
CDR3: CASSFSITGSFQTQYF
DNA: TGTGCCAGCAGCTTTTCCATTACGGGGAGCTTTCAGACCCAGTACTTC

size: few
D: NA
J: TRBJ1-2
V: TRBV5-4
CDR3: CASSLGTVANYGYTF
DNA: TGTGCCAGCAGCTTGGGGACGGTAGCTAACTATGGCTACACCTTC

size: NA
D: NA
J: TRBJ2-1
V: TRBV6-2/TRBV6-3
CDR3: CASSYGSGGEQFF
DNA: TGTGCCAGCAGTTACGGGTCGGGCGGGGAGCAGTTCTTC